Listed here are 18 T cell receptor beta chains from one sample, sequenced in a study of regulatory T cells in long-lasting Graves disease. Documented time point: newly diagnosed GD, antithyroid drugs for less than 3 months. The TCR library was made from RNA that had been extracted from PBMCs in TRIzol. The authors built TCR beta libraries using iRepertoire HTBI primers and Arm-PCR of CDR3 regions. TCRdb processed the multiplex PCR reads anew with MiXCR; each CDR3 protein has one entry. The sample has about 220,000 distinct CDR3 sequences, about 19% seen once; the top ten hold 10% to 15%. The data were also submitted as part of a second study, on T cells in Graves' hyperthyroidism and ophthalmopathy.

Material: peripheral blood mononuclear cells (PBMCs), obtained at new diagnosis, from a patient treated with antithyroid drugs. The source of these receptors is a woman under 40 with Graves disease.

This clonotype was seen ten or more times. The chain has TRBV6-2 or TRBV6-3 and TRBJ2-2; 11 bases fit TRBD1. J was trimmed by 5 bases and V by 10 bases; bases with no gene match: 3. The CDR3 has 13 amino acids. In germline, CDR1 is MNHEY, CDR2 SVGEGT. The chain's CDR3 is CATGTGGTGELFF. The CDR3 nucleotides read TGTGCCACGGGGACAGGGGGAACCGGGGAGCTGTTTTTT.

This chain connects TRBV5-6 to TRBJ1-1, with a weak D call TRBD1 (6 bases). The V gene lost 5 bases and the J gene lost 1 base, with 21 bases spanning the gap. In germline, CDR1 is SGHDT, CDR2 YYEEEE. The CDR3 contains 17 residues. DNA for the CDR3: TGTGCCAGCAGGTTCGAGGAGGGACACCGCTCGAACACTGAAGCTTTCTTT. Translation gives CASRFEEGHRSNTEAFF.

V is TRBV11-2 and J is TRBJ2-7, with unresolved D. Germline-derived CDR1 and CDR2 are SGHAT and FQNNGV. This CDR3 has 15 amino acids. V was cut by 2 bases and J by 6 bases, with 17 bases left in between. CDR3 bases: TGTGCCAGCAGCTTAAGGTTGGCAGAACATCCCGAGCAGTACTTC. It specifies CASSLRLAEHPEQYF. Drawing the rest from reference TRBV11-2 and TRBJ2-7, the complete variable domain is EAGVAQSPRYKIIEKRQSVAFWCNPISGHATLYWYQQILGQGPKLLIQFQNNGVVDDSQLPKDRFSAERLKGVDSTLKIQPAKLEDSAVYLCASSLRLAEHPEQYFGPGTRLTVT.

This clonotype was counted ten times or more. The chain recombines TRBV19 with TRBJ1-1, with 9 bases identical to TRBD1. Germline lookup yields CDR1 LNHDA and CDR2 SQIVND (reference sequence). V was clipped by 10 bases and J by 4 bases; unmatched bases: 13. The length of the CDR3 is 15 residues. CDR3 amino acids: CATLLQGAPSTEAFF. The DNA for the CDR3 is TGTGCCACCCTATTACAGGGGGCGCCGAGCACTGAAGCTTTCTTT.

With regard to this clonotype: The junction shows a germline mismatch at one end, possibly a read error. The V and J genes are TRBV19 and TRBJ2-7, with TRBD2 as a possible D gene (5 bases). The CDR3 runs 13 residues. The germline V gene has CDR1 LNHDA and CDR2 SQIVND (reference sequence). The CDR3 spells CAGRDRGSYEQYF. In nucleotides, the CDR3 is TGTGCCGGTAGAGACCGGGGCTCCTACGAGCAGTACTTC. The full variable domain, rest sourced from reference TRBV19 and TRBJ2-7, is DGGITQSPKYLFRKEGQNVTLSCEQNLNHDAMYWYRQDPGQGLRLIYYSQIVNDFQKGDIAEGYSVSREKKESFPLTVTSAQKNPTAFYLCAGRDRGSYEQYFGPGTRLTVT.

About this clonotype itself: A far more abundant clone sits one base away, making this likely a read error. The CDR3 coding sequence is TGTGCCAGCAGCCGCGGGACAGGGGACTATGGCTGCACCTTC. Translation gives CASSRGTGDYGCTF. This sequence joins TRBV11-2 and TRBJ1-2; 10 bases match TRBD1. CDR3 length: 14 amino acids. CDR1 and CDR2 (germline): SGHAT, FQNNGV.

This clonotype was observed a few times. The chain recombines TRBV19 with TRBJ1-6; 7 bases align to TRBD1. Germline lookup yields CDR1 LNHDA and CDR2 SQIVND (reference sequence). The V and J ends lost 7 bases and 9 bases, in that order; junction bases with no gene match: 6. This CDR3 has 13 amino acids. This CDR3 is CASTATGTSPLHF. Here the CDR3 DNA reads TGTGCCAGTACCGCGACAGGGACTTCACCCCTCCACTTT.

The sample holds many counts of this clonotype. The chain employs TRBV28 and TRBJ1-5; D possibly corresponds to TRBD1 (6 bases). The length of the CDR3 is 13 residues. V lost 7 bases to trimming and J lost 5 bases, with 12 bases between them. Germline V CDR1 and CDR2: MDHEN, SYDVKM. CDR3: CASTPGVHQPQHF. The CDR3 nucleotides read TGTGCCAGCACTCCAGGGGTTCATCAGCCCCAGCATTTT.

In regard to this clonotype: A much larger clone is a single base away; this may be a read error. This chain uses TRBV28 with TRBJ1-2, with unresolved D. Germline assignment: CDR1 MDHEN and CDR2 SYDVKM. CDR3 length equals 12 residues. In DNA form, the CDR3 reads TGTGCCACCGTCGGAGCTAACTGTGGCTACACCTTC. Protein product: CATVGANCGYTF.

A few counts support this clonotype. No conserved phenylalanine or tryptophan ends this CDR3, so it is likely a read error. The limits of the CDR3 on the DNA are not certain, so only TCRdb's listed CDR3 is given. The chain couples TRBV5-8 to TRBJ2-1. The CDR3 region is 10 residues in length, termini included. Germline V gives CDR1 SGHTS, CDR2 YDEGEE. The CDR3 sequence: CASSHLGAFL.

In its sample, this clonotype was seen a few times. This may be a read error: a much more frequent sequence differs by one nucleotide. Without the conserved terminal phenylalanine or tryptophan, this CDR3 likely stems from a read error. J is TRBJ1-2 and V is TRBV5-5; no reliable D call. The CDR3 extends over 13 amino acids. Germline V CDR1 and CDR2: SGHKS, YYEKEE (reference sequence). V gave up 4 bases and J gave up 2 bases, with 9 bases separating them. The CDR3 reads CASSTTENYGYTL. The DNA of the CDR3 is TGTGCCAGCAGCACCACAGAGAACTATGGCTACACCCTC.

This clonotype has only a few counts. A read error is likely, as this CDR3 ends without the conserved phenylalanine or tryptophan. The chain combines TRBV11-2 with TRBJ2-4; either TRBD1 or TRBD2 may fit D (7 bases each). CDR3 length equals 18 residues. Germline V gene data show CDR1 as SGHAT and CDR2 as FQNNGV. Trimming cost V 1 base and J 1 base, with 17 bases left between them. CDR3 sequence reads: CASSLVPGGDVAKNIQYL. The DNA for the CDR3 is TGTGCCAGCAGCTTAGTTCCAGGGGGGGATGTGGCCAAAAACATTCAGTACTTA.

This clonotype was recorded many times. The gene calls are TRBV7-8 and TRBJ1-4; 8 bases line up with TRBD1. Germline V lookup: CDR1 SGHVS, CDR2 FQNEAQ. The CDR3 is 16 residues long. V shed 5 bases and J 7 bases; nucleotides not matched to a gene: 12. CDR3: CASSVRRTGGGEKLFF. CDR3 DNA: TGTGCCAGCAGCGTAAGGAGAACAGGGGGAGGTGAAAAACTGTTTTTT.

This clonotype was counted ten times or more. In DNA, the CDR3 is TGTGCCATACGAGGACTAGCGGGTCATCAGGAGCAGTACTTC. Amino acids: CAIRGLAGHQEQYF. The V and J genes are TRBV28 and TRBJ2-7, with 11 bases fitting TRBD2. The V and J ends lost 10 bases and 7 bases, in that order; junction bases with no gene match: 12. CDR1 is MDHEN, CDR2 SYDVKM, per germline. The CDR3 consists of 14 residues.

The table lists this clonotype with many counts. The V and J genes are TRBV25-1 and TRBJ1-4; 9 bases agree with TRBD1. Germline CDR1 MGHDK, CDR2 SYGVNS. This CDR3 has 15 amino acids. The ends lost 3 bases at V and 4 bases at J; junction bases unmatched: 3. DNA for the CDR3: TGTGCCAGCAGTGACCCGGGACAGGGTAATGAAAAACTGTTTTTT. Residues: CASSDPGQGNEKLFF.

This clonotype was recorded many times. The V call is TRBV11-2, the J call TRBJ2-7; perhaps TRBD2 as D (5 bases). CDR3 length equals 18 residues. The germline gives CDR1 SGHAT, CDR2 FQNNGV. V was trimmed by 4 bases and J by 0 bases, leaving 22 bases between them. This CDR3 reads CASSYFAPGLGSSYEQYF. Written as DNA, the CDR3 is TGTGCCAGCAGCTATTTCGCCCCCGGGCTAGGGAGCTCCTACGAGCAGTACTTC.

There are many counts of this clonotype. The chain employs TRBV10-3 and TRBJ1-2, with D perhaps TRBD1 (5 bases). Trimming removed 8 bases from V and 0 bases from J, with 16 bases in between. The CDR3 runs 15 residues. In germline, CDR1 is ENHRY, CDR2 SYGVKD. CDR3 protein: CAIGYRGRPNYGYTF. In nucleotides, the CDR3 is TGTGCCATCGGCTACCGGGGCAGGCCTAACTATGGCTACACCTTC.

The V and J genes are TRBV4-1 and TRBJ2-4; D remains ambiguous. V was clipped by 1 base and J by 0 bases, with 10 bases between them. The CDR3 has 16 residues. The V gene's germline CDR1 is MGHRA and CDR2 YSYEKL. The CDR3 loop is CASSQGGQIAKNIQYF. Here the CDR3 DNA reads TGCGCCAGCAGCCAAGGTGGGCAGATAGCCAAAAACATTCAGTACTTC.